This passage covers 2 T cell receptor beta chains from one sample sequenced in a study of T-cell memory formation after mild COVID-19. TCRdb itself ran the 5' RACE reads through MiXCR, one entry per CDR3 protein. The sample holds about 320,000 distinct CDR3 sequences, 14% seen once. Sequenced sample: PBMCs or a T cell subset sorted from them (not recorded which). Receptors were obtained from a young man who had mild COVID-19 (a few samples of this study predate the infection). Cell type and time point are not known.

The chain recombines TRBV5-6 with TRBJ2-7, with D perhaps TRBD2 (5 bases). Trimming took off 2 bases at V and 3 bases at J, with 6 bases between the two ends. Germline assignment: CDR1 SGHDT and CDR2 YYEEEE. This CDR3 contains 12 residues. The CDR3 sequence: CASSFGIYEQYV. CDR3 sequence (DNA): TGTGCCAGCAGCTTCGGGATCTACGAGCAGTACGTC.

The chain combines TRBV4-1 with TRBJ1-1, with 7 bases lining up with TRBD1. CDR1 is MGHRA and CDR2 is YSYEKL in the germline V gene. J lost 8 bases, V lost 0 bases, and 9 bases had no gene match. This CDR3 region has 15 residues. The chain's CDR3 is CASSQDRGEDREAFF. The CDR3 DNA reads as TGCGCCAGCAGCCAAGATAGGGGGGAGGACAGGGAAGCTTTCTTT.